The rows below give T cell receptor beta chains drawn from one sample of a study of T cell responses to AZD1222 COVID-19 vaccine. TCRdb's table, derived via immunoSEQ multiplex PCR, lists solely in-frame clones and lacks some. The data contain 73,000 or so clones, roughly four fifths of them singletons. This sample comprised peripheral blood, obtained on day 0 of AZD1222 vaccination. These receptors came from an adult in good health. The CDR3 runs from the conserved cysteine through the conserved F or W. The order of the fields is V gene, J gene, D gene, clone size, CDR3 DNA, CDR3 protein. D genes are given only for firm matches. Some rows mark clone size as missing; the rest say once, few, many or name a class of expanded clone.

V: TRBV30
J: TRBJ2-5
D: -
size: -
DNA: TGTGCCTGGAGTGTACTGCGGGACTCAGCTGAGACCCAGTACTTC
CDR3: CAWSVLRDSAETQYF

V: TRBV11-1
J: TRBJ2-1
D: -
size: -
DNA: TGTGCCAGCAGCCTAGGCAGAGTGCAGTTCTTC
CDR3: CASSLGRVQFF

V: TRBV11-2
J: TRBJ2-3
D: TRBD1
size: -
DNA: TGTGCCAGCAGTATAGCGGGACAGGGGTACGCAGATACGCAGTATTTT
CDR3: CASSIAGQGYADTQYF

V: TRBV18
J: TRBJ1-1
D: -
size: -
DNA: TGTGCCAGCTCTGGGGATAGTGGTGAAGCTTTCTTT
CDR3: CASSGDSGEAFF

V: TRBV3-1/TRBV3-2
J: TRBJ1-6
D: -
size: -
DNA: TGTGCCAGCAGCCCCGAGGGGACGTGGGGTTCACCCCTCCACTTT
CDR3: CASSPEGTWGSPLHF

V: TRBV10-3
J: TRBJ1-1
D: -
size: -
DNA: TGTGCCATCGGGGGTGGGGACACTGAAGCTTTCTTT
CDR3: CAIGGGDTEAFF

V: TRBV5-1
J: TRBJ1-3
D: -
size: -
DNA: TGCGCCAGCAGCCCCGAGGGGTCTGGAAACACCATATATTTT
CDR3: CASSPEGSGNTIYF

V: TRBV7-9
J: TRBJ2-2
D: -
size: -
DNA: TGTGCCAGCAACGTACTTAGCACCGGGGAGCTGTTTTTT
CDR3: CASNVLSTGELFF

V: TRBV11-3
J: TRBJ2-4
D: TRBD1
size: -
DNA: TGTGCCAGCAGCTACGGACAGGGACGGAACATTCAGTACTTC
CDR3: CASSYGQGRNIQYF

V: TRBV15
J: TRBJ2-1
D: TRBD1
size: -
DNA: TGTGCCACCAGCAGAGCGGGACAGGCCGTCGGGGAGCAGTTCTTC
CDR3: CATSRAGQAVGEQFF

V: TRBV7-2
J: TRBJ1-3
D: TRBD1
size: -
DNA: TGTGCCAGCAGCTTCGGGCAGGGGGCTTCTGGAAACACCATATATTTT
CDR3: CASSFGQGASGNTIYF

V: TRBV5-1
J: TRBJ2-2
D: TRBD1
size: -
DNA: TGCGCCAGCAGCACTGGACAGGGGAGCACCGGGGAGCTGTTTTTT
CDR3: CASSTGQGSTGELFF

V: TRBV24-1
J: TRBJ1-4
D: -
size: -
DNA: TGTGCCACCAGTGATCCAGGGGCTAGTAATGAAAAACTGTTTTTT
CDR3: CATSDPGASNEKLFF

V: TRBV5-1
J: TRBJ1-1
D: -
size: -
DNA: TGCGCCAGCAAGGGAAGGGGGGTAGACGCTGAAGCTTTCTTT
CDR3: CASKGRGVDAEAFF

V: TRBV29-1
J: TRBJ2-7
D: TRBD1
size: -
DNA: TGCAGCGTTGTTGGTTCTCGGGACAGGCCCTACGAGCAGTACTTC
CDR3: CSVVGSRDRPYEQYF

V: TRBV11-3
J: TRBJ1-1
D: -
size: -
DNA: TGTGCCAGCAGCTTCAAGAACACTGAAGCTTTCTTT
CDR3: CASSFKNTEAFF

V: TRBV5-6
J: TRBJ2-7
D: -
size: -
DNA: TGTGCCAGCAGCTTTGGGACCTTCGAGCAGTACTTC
CDR3: CASSFGTFEQYF

V: TRBV29-1
J: TRBJ2-1
D: TRBD1
size: -
DNA: TGCAGCGTTCGACAGGGGGACTACAATGAGCAGTTCTTC
CDR3: CSVRQGDYNEQFF

V: TRBV28
J: TRBJ1-2
D: -
size: -
DNA: TGTGCCAGCAGTTTAGGAGGCGGAATGTTTAACTATGGCTACACCTTC
CDR3: CASSLGGGMFNYGYTF

V: TRBV4-1
J: TRBJ1-1
D: -
size: -
DNA: TGCGCCAGCAGCCAAGACTGGAACACTGAAGCTTTCTTT
CDR3: CASSQDWNTEAFF

V: TRBV7-8
J: TRBJ2-3
D: -
size: -
DNA: TGTGCCAGCAGCTTAACCCCCACAGATACGCAGTATTTT
CDR3: CASSLTPTDTQYF

V: TRBV7-2
J: TRBJ2-2
D: -
size: -
DNA: TGTGCCAGCAGCGGATACAACACCGGGGAGCTGTTTTTT
CDR3: CASSGYNTGELFF

V: TRBV5-1
J: TRBJ1-1
D: -
size: -
DNA: TGCGCCAGCAGCCCCGGGAGGGGGGCGGCTTTCTTT
CDR3: CASSPGRGAAFF

V: TRBV9
J: TRBJ1-2
D: -
size: few
DNA: TGTGCCAGCAGCGTAGGAACCTCCGACCAGGAGTATGGCTACACCTTC
CDR3: CASSVGTSDQEYGYTF

V: TRBV10-3
J: TRBJ1-1
D: -
size: few
DNA: TGTGCCATCAGCCCCGGGCCCGTCACCCTGAACACTGAAGCTTTCTTT
CDR3: CAISPGPVTLNTEAFF

V: TRBV19
J: TRBJ1-5
D: -
size: -
DNA: TGTGCCAGTAGTAATTCGGGTAATAGCAATCAGCCCCAGCATTTT
CDR3: CASSNSGNSNQPQHF

V: TRBV4-1
J: TRBJ1-6
D: TRBD1
size: few
DNA: TGCGCCAGCAGCCGGACAGGGAATAATTCACCCCTCCACTTT
CDR3: CASSRTGNNSPLHF

V: TRBV7-2
J: TRBJ1-5
D: -
size: -
DNA: TGTGCCAGCACCTTAGGCCAGGGAAGTCAGCCCCAGCATTTT
CDR3: CASTLGQGSQPQHF

V: TRBV6-5
J: TRBJ1-1
D: TRBD1
size: -
DNA: TGTGCCAGCAGTTTCTTAACAGGGGGCACTGAAGCTTTCTTT
CDR3: CASSFLTGGTEAFF